Listed here is a single T cell receptor beta chain. The sample is drawn from a study of OX40 agonist ivuxolimab in advanced cancers. The ends lost 4 bases at V and 8 bases at J; junction bases unmatched: 10. The germline V gene encodes CDR1 SNHLY and CDR2 FYNNEI. The CDR3 runs to 15 residues. Measured with immunoSEQ multiplex PCR; TCRdb has only the in-frame clones, and not every one. The table shows some 28,000 clones, with 70% to 90% occurring only once. Here the sequenced sample was CD4+ or CD8+ T cells sorted from blood, taken in a trial of the OX40 agonist ivuxolimab. This sequence originates from an adult with an advanced solid tumor such as melanoma, head and neck, liver or kidney cancer. This chain connects TRBV2 to TRBJ2-1; 8 bases are shared with TRBD1. For the CDR3, the DNA is TGTGCCAGCAGTGCAAGCTACAGGGGGTCGGATGAGCAGTTCTTC. It translates to CASSASYRGSDEQFF.